The clone carrying this TCR beta chain was found many times. The CDR3 regions of TCR beta were amplified from RNA transcripts. With the HTBI primer set, the TCR CDR3 went through a first round of RT-PCR. One entry per CDR3 protein results from TCRdb running MiXCR on the multiplex PCR reads. In the table there are approximately 300,000 distinct CDR3 sequences, 15% to 20% of which are singletons. The germline V and J ends were trimmed by 0 bases and 2 bases, with 4 bases remaining between them. Germline V gene lookup returns CDR1 SGHTA and CDR2 FQGTGA. This CDR3 has 13 amino acids. This sample stems from a study of T cells in Graves' hyperthyroidism and ophthalmopathy. The PBMCs were sourced from fresh peripheral blood (approximately 9.6 ml).

J is TRBJ1-1 and V is TRBV7-3; D gene unclear. Source material: blood. The TCR was taken from a woman aged 55-69 years with Graves' ophthalmopathy. The CDR3 DNA is TGTGCCAGCAGCTTAACACAAAACACTGAAGCTTTCTTT. Translating gives CASSLTQNTEAFF.